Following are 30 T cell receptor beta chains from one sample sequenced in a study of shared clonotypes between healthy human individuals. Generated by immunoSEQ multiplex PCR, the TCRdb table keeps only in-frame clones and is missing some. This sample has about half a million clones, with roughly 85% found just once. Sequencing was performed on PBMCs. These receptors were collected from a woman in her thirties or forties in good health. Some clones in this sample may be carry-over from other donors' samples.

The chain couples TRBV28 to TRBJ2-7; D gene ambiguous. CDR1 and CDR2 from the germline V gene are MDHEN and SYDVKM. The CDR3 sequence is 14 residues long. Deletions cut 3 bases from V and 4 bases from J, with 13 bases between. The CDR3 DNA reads TGTGCCAGCAGTTTGTCGCAGGCCTTTTACGAGCAGTACTTC. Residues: CASSLSQAFYEQYF. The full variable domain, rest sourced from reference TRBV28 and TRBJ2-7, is DVKVTQSSRYLVKRTGEKVFLECVQDMDHENMFWYRQDPGLGLRLIYFSYDVKMKEKGDIPEGYSVSREKKERFSLILESASTNQTSMYLCASSLSQAFYEQYFGPGTRLTVT.

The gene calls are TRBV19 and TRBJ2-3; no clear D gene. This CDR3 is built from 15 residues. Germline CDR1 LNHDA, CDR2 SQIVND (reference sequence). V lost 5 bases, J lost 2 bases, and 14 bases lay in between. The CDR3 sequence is CASSLGPAYTDTQYF. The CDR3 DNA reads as TGTGCCAGTAGTCTCGGACCAGCGTACACAGATACGCAGTATTTT.

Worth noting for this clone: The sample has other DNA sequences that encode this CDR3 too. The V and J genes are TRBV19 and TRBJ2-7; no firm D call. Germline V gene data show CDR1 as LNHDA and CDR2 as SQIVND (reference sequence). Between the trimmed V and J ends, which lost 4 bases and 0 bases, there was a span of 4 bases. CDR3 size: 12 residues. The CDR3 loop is CASSTSSYEQYF. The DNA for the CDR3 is TGTGCCAGTAGTACGAGCTCCTACGAGCAGTACTTC.

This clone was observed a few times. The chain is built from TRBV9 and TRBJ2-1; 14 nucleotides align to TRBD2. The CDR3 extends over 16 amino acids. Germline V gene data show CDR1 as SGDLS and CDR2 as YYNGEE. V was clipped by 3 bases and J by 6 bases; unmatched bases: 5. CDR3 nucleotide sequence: TGTGCCAGCAGCGGTCGACTAGCGGGAGGGGTCAATGAGCAGTTCTTC. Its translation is CASSGRLAGGVNEQFF.

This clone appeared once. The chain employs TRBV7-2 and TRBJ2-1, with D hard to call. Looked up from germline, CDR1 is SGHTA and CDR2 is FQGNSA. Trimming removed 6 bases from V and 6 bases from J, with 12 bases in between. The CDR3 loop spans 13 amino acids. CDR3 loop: CASRLDPFNEQFF. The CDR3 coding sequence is TGTGCCAGCAGATTGGACCCGTTCAATGAGCAGTTCTTC.

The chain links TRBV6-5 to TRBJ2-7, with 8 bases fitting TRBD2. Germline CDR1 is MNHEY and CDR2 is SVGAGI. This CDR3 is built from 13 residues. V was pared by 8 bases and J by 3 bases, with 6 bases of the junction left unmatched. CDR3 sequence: CASALAVNYEQYF. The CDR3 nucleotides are TGTGCCAGCGCACTAGCGGTCAACTACGAGCAGTACTTC.

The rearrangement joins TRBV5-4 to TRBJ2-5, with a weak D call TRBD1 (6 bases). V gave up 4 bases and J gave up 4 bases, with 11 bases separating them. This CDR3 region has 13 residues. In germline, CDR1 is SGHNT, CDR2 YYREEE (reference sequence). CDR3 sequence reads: CASSPDRRETQYF. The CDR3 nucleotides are TGTGCCAGCAGCCCCGACAGGAGAGAGACCCAGTACTTC.

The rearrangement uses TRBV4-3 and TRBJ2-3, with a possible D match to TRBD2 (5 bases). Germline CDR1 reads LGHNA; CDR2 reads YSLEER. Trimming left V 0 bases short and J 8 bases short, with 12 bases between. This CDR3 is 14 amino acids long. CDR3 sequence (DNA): TGCGCCAGCAGCCAAGAATGGGAGTGGGGTACGCAGTATTTT. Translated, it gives CASSQEWEWGTQYF.

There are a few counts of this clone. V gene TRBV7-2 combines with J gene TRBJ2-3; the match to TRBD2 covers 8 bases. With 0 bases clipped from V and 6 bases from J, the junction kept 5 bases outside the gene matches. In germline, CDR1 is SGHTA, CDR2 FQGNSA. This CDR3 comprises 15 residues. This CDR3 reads CASSLASGSRDTQYF. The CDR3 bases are TGTGCCAGCAGCTTAGCCAGCGGGAGTAGGGATACGCAGTATTTT.

CDR3 nucleotide sequence: TGTGCCTGGCAGTCTAGCGGGGGCTACAATGAGCAGTTCTTC. This translates into CAWQSSGGYNEQFF. The chain uses TRBV30 and TRBJ2-1; 10 bases line up with TRBD2. CDR1 is GTSNPN and CDR2 is SVGIG in the germline V gene (reference sequence). V lost 5 bases, J lost 3 bases, and 4 bases stayed unmatched. This CDR3 spans 14 amino acids.

As DNA, the CDR3 is TGTGCCAGCAGCCCTATACGGGCTAGCGGGAGGGTGACCGGGGAGCTGTTTTTT. Protein product: CASSPIRASGRVTGELFF. The V and J genes are TRBV7-6 and TRBJ2-2; 12 bases fit TRBD2. The CDR3 consists of 18 residues. Unmatched junction bases numbered 12, after V lost 5 bases and J lost 5 bases. CDR1 and CDR2 (germline): SGHVS, FNYEAQ.

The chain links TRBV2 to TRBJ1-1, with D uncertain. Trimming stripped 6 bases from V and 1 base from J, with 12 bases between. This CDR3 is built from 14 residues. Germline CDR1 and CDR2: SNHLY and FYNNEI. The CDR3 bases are TGTGCCAGCAGCCTCGGGGTCGCGAACACTGAAGCTTTCTTT. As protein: CASSLGVANTEAFF. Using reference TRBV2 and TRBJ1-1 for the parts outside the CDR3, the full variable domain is EPEVTQTPSHQVTQMGQEVILRCVPISNHLYFYWYRQILGQKVEFLVSFYNNEISEKSEIFDDQFSVERPDGSNFTLKIRSTKLEDSAMYFCASSLGVANTEAFFGQGTRLTVV.

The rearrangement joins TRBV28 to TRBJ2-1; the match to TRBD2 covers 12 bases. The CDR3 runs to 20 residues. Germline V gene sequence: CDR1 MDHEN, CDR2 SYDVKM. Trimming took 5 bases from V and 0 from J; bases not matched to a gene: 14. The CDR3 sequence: CASSPPGQGLAGTSYNEQFF. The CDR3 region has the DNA TGTGCCAGCAGTCCCCCGGGACAGGGACTAGCGGGTACCTCCTACAATGAGCAGTTCTTC.

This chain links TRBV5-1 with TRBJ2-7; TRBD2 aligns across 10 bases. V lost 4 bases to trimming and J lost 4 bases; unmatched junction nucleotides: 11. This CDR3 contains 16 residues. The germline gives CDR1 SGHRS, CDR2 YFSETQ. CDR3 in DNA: TGCGCCAGCAGCGTGGATGCTAGCGGGAGCATGTACGAGCAGTACTTC. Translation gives CASSVDASGSMYEQYF. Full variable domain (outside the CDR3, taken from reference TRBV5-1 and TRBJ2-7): KAGVTQTPRYLIKTRGQQVTLSCSPISGHRSVSWYQQTPGQGLQFLFEYFSETQRNKGNFPGRFSGRQFSNSRSEMNVSTLELGDSALYLCASSVDASGSMYEQYFGPGTRLTVT.

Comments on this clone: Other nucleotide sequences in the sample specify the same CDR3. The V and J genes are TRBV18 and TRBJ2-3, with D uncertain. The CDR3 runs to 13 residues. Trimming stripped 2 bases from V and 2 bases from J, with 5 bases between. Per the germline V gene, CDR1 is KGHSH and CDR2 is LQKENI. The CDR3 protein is CASSPGPTDTQYF. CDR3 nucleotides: TGTGCCAGCTCACCAGGCCCCACAGATACGCAGTATTTT.

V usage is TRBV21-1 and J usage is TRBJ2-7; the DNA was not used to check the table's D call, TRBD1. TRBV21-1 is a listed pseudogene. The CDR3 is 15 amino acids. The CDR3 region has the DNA TGTGCCAGCAGCAAAGGTGGTTTCAGGGCCTACGAGCAGTACTTC. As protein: CASSKGGFRAYEQYF.

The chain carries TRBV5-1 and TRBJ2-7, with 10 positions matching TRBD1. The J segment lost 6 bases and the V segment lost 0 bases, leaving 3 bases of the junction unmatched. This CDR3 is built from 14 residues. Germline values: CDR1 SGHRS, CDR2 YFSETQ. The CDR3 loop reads CASSLGQGASEQYF. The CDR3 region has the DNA TGCGCCAGCAGCTTGGGACAGGGGGCCTCCGAGCAGTACTTC.

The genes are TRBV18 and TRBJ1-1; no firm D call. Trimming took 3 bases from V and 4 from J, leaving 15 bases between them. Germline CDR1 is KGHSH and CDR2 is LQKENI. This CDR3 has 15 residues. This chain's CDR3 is CASSPALGASTEAFF. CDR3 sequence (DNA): TGTGCCAGCTCACCTGCATTGGGCGCGAGCACTGAAGCTTTCTTT.

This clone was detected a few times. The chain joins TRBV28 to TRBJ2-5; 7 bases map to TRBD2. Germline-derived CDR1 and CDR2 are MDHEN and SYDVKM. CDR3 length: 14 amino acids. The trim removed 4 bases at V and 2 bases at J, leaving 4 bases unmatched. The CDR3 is CASSSGLEQETQYF. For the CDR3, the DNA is TGTGCCAGCAGTTCCGGACTAGAGCAAGAGACCCAGTACTTC.

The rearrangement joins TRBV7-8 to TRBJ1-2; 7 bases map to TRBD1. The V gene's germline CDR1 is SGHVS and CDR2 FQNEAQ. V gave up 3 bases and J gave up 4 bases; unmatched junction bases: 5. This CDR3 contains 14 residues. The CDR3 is CASSFSTGSYGYTF. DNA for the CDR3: TGTGCCAGCAGCTTCTCGACAGGGTCCTATGGCTACACCTTC.

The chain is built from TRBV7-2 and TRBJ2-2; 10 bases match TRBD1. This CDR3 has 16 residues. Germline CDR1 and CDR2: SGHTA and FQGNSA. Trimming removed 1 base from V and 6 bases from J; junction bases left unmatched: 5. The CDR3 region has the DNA TGTGCCAGCAGCTTAGTGGGGACAGGGGCGGCCGGGGAGCTGTTTTTT. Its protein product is CASSLVGTGAAGELFF.

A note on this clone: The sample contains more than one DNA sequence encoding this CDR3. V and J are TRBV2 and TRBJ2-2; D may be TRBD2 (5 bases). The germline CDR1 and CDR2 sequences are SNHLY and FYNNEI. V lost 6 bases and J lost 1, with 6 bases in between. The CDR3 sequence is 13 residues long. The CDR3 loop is CASRRENTGELFF. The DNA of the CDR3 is TGTGCCAGCAGACGGGAGAACACCGGGGAGCTGTTTTTT. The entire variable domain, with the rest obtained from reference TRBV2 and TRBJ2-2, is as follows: EPEVTQTPSHQVTQMGQEVILRCVPISNHLYFYWYRQILGQKVEFLVSFYNNEISEKSEIFDDQFSVERPDGSNFTLKIRSTKLEDSAMYFCASRRENTGELFFGEGSRLTVL.

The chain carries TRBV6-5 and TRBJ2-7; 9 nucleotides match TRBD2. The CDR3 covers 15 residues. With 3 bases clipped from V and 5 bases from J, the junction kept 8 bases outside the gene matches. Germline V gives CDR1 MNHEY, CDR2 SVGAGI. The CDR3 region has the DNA TGTGCCAGCAGTTATTTACTAGCGGGTGGGAACGAGCAGTACTTC. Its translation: CASSYLLAGGNEQYF.

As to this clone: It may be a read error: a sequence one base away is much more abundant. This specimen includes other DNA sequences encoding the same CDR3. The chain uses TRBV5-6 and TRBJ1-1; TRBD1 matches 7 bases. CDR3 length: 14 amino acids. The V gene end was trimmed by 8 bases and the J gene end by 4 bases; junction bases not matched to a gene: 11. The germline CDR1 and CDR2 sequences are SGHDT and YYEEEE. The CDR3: CASSAGTALTEAFF. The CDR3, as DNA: TGTGCCAGTAGTGCCGGGACAGCTCTCACTGAAGCTTTCTTT.

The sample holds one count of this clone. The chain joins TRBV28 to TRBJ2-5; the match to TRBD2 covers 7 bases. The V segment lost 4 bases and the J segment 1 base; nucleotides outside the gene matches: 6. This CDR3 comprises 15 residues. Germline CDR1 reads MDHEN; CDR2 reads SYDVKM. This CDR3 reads CASSYQTGGQETQYF. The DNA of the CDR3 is TGTGCCAGCAGTTACCAGACGGGGGGCCAAGAGACCCAGTACTTC.

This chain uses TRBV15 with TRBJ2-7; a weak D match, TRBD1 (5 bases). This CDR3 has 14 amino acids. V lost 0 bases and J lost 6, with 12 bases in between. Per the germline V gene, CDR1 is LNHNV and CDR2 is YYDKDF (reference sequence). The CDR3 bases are TGTGCCACCAGCAGAGATCTGGCTAGGGGCGAGCAGTACTTC. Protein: CATSRDLARGEQYF.

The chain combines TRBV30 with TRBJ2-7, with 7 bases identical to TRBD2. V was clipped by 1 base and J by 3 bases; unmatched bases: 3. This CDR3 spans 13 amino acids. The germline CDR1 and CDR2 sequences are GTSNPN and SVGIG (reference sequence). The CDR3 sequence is CAWSAGTIYEQYF. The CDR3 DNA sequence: TGTGCCTGGAGTGCCGGGACTATCTACGAGCAGTACTTC.

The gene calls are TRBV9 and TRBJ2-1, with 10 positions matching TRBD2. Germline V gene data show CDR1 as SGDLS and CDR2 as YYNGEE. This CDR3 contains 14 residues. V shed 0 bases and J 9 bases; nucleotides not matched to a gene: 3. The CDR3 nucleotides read TGTGCCAGCAGCGTAGGGCTAGCGGGAGTTGAGCAGTTCTTC. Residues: CASSVGLAGVEQFF. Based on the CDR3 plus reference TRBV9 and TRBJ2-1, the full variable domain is DSGVTQTPKHLITATGQRVTLRCSPRSGDLSVYWYQQSLDQGLQFLIQYYNGEERAKGNILERFSAQQFPDLHSELNLSSLELGDSALYFCASSVGLAGVEQFFGPGTRLTVL.

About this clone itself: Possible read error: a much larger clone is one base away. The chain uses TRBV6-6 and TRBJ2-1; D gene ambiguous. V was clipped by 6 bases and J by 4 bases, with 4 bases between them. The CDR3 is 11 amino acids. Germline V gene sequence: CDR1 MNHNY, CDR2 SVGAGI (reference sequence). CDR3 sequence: CASSPYNEQFF. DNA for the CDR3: TGTGCCAGCAGCCCTTACAATGAGCAGTTCTTC.

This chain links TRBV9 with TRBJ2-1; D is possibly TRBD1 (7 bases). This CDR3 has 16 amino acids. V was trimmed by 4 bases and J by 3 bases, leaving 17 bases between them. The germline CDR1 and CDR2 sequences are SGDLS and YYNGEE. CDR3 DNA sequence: TGTGCCAGCAGCCCGAGACCGCGGGACAGCTACAATGAGCAGTTCTTC. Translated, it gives CASSPRPRDSYNEQFF.